This T cell receptor (beta chain) was profiled in a study of vaccination effects on CD4 cells after COVID-19. Clones were read by immunoSEQ multiplex PCR, and TCRdb kept only the in-frame ones, dropping some. The data hold around 46,000 clones, with roughly 65% observed a single time. This CDR3 is built from 16 residues. V lost 5 bases and J lost 3; bases outside the gene matches: 6. Germline V gene lookup returns CDR1 MNHEY and CDR2 SMNVEV (reference sequence). Peptide-pool stimulation followed by sequencing identified expanded antigen-specific CD4+ clonotypes in the ViraFEST assay. The culture ran for around nine days before CD4+ T cells were isolated. The infection with SARS-CoV-2 (confirmed by PCR) occurred in this person between March and December 2020. This clone was counted between two and nine times. The antigen is undetermined.

This sequence joins TRBV27 and TRBJ2-3; 12 nucleotides line up with TRBD2. The material was CD4+ T cells from PBMCs cultured with a peptide pool, obtained before COVID-19 vaccination. The origin of this receptor is a human donor who had a prior SARS-CoV-2 infection. In nucleotides, the CDR3 is TGTGCCAGCAGTCCTCTAGCGGGAGGGCCAACAGATACGCAGTATTTT. Encoded protein: CASSPLAGGPTDTQYF.